This T cell receptor (beta chain) was sequenced during a study of cytomegalovirus exposure and HLA in healthy donors. Broader study findings: CMV antigen specificity of a few CMV-associated chains was confirmed in vitro.

As regards this clone: What it binds is not known. Germline and junction disagree at one end, which may indicate a read error.

Healthy bone marrow donors made up the donors. This CDR3 is built from 14 residues. Germline-derived CDR1 and CDR2 are SEHNR and FQNEAQ (reference sequence). Primers for the PCR totalled 60 Vbeta and 13 Jbeta. Assay used: immunoSEQ multiplex PCR; TCRdb lists only in-frame clones, some missing. The sample includes around 190,000 clones, 80% to 90% of them seen just once. The sample taken for sequencing was PBMCs. The chain links TRBV7-9 to TRBJ1-1; D gene ambiguous. The source is a man between 40 and 49 years old in good health and CMV-seropositive. CDR3 sequence (DNA): TGTTCCAGCAGCTTAGCCGCAGTGAACACTGAAGCTTTCTTT. It encodes CSSSLAAVNTEAFF.